One and the same sample provided the 6 T cell receptor beta chains below, sequenced in a study of blood T cells in healthy people across ages. Using a J-beta primer mix together with a sample-barcoded 5' primer, a second PCR was run for roughly 7 to 12 cycles. MiXCR was run by TCRdb on the 5' RACE reads, yielding one entry per CDR3 protein. The sample yields hundreds of thousands of distinct CDR3 sequences, 35% to 50% seen once. Material for sequencing was blood. These TCRs come from a man aged 80 or over in good health.

This clonotype was seen only a few times. The rearrangement uses TRBV11-2 and TRBJ2-1; 8 positions agree with TRBD2. The V and J ends lost 2 bases and 9 bases, in that order; junction bases with no gene match: 9. This CDR3 spans 15 amino acids. Germline V lookup: CDR1 SGHAT, CDR2 FQNNGV. This chain's CDR3 is CASSLPRGGVGEQFF. The CDR3 coding sequence is TGTGCCAGCAGCTTACCACGGGGGGGGGTGGGTGAGCAGTTCTTC. Full variable domain (remainder filled in from reference TRBV11-2 and TRBJ2-1): EAGVAQSPRYKIIEKRQSVAFWCNPISGHATLYWYQQILGQGPKLLIQFQNNGVVDDSQLPKDRFSAERLKGVDSTLKIQPAKLEDSAVYLCASSLPRGGVGEQFFGPGTRLTVL.

For the CDR3, the DNA is TGTGCCAGCAGCCGTTTGACTCGGACCTCCTACGAGCAGTACTTC. It is translated as CASSRLTRTSYEQYF. The chain has TRBV3-1 and TRBJ2-7; D is unresolved. The CDR3 length is 15 residues. The germline V and J ends were trimmed by 4 bases and 0 bases, with 13 bases remaining between them. Germline values: CDR1 LGHDT, CDR2 YNNKEL (reference sequence).

As regards this clonotype: This clone may be a read error of a much larger clone one base away. In nucleotides, the CDR3 is TGTGCCGGCAGCTCCTGGGCGGATACGCAGTATTTT. It specifies CAGSSWADTQYF. The chain uses TRBV7-2 and TRBJ2-3; D unresolved. This CDR3 comprises 12 residues. The germline V gene encodes CDR1 SGHTA and CDR2 FQGNSA.

The chain links TRBV6-1 to TRBJ2-2, with 10 bases that match TRBD2. Trimming at V came to 8 bases and at J to 3 bases, leaving 9 bases not matched to a gene. The CDR3 contains 16 residues. Germline lookup yields CDR1 MNHNS and CDR2 SASEGT. CDR3 bases: TGTGCCAGCGGTGCCGCTAGCGGGAGCTACACCGGGGAGCTGTTTTTT. It codes for CASGAASGSYTGELFF.

As to this clonotype: One junction end does not reproduce the germline sequence, and a read error may be involved. CDR3 region: CASSQELGRLSGANVLTF. The CDR3, as DNA: TGCGCCAGTAGCCAAGAACTTGGCAGGCTCTCTGGGGCCAACGTCCTGACTTTC. V usage is TRBV4-3 and J usage is TRBJ2-6; no clear D. From germline, CDR1 is LGHNA and CDR2 YSLEER. The CDR3 is 18 residues long.

The chain carries TRBV28 and TRBJ1-2, with D maybe TRBD1 (6 bases). In germline, CDR1 is MDHEN, CDR2 SYDVKM. Trimming pared 6 bases from V and 5 bases from J, leaving 13 bases between. The CDR3 extends over 13 amino acids. In DNA, the CDR3 is TGTGCCAGCAGGGAGTCAGGGGATTATGGCTACACCTTC. Translation: CASRESGDYGYTF.